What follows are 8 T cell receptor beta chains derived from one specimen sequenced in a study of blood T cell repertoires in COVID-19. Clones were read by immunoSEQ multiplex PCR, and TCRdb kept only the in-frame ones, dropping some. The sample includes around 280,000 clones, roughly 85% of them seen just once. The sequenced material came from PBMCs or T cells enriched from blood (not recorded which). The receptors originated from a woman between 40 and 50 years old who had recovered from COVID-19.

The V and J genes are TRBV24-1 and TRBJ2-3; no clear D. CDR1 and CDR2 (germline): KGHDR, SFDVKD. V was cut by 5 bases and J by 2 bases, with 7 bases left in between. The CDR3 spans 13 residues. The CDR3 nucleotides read TGTGCCACCAGTGGTGGCCTCACAGATACGCAGTATTTT. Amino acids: CATSGGLTDTQYF.

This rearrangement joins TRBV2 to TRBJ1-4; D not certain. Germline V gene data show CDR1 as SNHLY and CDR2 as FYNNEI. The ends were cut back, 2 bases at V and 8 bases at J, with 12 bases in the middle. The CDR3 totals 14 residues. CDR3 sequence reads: CASSERQQREKLFF. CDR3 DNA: TGTGCCAGCAGTGAACGCCAGCAGCGGGAAAAACTGTTTTTT.

The CDR3 region is CASSLKKLNTEAFF. In DNA, the CDR3 is TGTGCCAGCAGCTTAAAAAAGCTGAACACTGAAGCTTTCTTT. The chain is built from TRBV7-2 and TRBJ1-1; D is unclear. This CDR3 region has 14 residues. V gave up 2 bases and J gave up 0 bases, with 7 bases separating them. Germline loops: CDR1 SGHTA, CDR2 FQGNSA.

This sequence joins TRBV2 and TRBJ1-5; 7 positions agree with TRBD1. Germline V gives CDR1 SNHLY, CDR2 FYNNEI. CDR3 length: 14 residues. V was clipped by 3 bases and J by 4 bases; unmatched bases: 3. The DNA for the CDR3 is TGTGCCAGCAGTGACGGGGACAGAAATCAGCCCCAGCATTTT. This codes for CASSDGDRNQPQHF.

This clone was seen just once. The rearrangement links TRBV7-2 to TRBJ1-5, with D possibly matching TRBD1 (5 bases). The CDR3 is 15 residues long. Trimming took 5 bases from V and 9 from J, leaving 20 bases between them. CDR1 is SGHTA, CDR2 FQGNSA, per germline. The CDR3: CASSRGTPEVSPQHF. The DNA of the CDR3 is TGTGCCAGCAGCCGCGGGACTCCCGAGGTATCGCCCCAGCATTTT.

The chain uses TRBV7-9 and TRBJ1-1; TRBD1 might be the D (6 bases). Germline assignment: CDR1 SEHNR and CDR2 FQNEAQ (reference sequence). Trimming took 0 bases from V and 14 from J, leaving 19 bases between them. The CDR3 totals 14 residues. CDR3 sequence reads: CASSLAQAGDSAFF. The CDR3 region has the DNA TGTGCCAGCAGCTTAGCGCAGGCAGGGGATAGTGCCTTCTTT.

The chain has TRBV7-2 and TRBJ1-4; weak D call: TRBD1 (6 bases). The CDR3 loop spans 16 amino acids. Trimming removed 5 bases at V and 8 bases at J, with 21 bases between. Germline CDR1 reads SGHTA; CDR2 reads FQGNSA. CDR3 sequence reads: CASSPTHREGGEKLFF. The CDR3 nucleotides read TGTGCCAGCAGCCCCACCCACAGGGAGGGTGGGGAAAAACTGTTTTTT.

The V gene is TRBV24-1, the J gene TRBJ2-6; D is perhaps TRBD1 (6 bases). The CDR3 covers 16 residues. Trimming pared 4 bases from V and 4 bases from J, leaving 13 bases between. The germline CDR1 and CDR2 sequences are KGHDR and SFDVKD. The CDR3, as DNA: TGTGCCACCAGTGACCCCACAGGGTCCGGGGCCAACGTCCTGACTTTC. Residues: CATSDPTGSGANVLTF.